This T cell receptor (beta chain) was identified during a study of tumor-infiltrating lymphocytes in primary liver carcinoma. A constant-region primer served to make TCR beta cDNA from roughly 540 ng total RNA. It was through three nested multiplex PCR rounds of slightly modified ARM-PCR that TCR beta libraries arose. The first two PCR rounds, roughly 9 cycles each, used TRBV1-TRBV30 forward primers and a C-beta reverse primer. TCRdb fed the multiplex PCR reads into MiXCR, producing one record per CDR3 protein. Here the sample spans about 99,000 distinct CDR3 sequences, around 63% being singletons. With 3 bases removed from V and 8 bases from J, the gap between germline ends came to 20 bases. The CDR3 has 16 amino acids. Broader study findings: Detection in all five tumor regions applied to only about 8-24% of top clones. A significantly higher top-250-clone fraction was found in tumors than in blood (p = 0.039).

Bulk tissue was left unsorted, and RNA and DNA were co-extracted from roughly 20-30 mg of it. Turning to this clonotype: The antigen remains unidentified.

This clonotype was sampled from a woman between 55 and 75 years old with primary liver carcinoma and hepatitis B virus infection. Source material: liver tumor tissue from sampling region 5. The subset here: tumor region T5, tumor centre. J is TRBJ1-3 and V is TRBV12-3 or TRBV12-4, with D perhaps TRBD1 (5 bases). The CDR3 protein is CASSFPRAREGDTIYF. In DNA, the CDR3 is TGTGCCAGCAGTTTCCCCAGGGCCAGGGAGGGAGACACCATATATTTT.